These 10 T cell receptor beta chains share one sample of origin, sequenced in a study of glioma-infiltrating T cells after dendritic cell vaccination. The method was immunoSEQ multiplex PCR; TCRdb's version includes in-frame clones alone and lacks a portion of them. Altogether fewer than 35,000 clones are present, 90% to 95% being singletons, with the ten largest covering roughly 2.2%. This specimen consisted of blood, obtained before dendritic cell vaccination. The receptors were gathered from a human donor with glioblastoma.

The chain employs TRBV5-1 and TRBJ2-5; 10 nucleotides agree with TRBD1. J gave up 3 bases and V 4 bases, and 6 bases lay outside the gene matches. Per germline, CDR1 SGHRS and CDR2 YFSETQ. The CDR3 runs to 15 residues. The CDR3 DNA sequence: TGCGCCAGCAGCCCCTTGGACAGGGGGGAAGAGACCCAGTACTTC. Translating it yields CASSPLDRGEETQYF.

This chain uses TRBV5-4 with TRBJ1-1; a possible D gene is TRBD1 (5 bases). V lost 0 bases, J lost 6 bases, and 15 bases lay in between. Germline values: CDR1 SGHNT, CDR2 YYREEE (reference sequence). The CDR3 is 15 residues long. The CDR3 loop is CASSLVMAGPAEAFF. DNA for the CDR3: TGTGCCAGCAGCTTGGTTATGGCAGGGCCGGCTGAAGCTTTCTTT.

This clone was seen once. The chain links TRBV10-2 to TRBJ2-2, with TRBD1 identical over 9 bases. This CDR3 region has 15 residues. V gave up 6 bases and J gave up 4 bases; unmatched junction bases: 6. The germline CDR1 and CDR2 sequences are WSHSY and SAAADI. CDR3: CASRTGTGFTGELFF. CDR3 coding DNA: TGCGCCAGCAGAACCGGGACAGGGTTCACCGGGGAGCTGTTTTTT.

The V gene is TRBV7-2, the J gene TRBJ2-1; D might be TRBD1 (6 bases). Looked up from germline, CDR1 is SGHTA and CDR2 is FQGNSA. The CDR3 has 14 residues. V lost 8 bases, J lost 1 base, and 12 bases lay in between. The CDR3 bases are TGTGCCAGCGGGGGTAGGGGGTCCTACAATGAGCAGTTCTTC. Amino acids: CASGGRGSYNEQFF. The full variable domain, its missing parts supplied by reference TRBV7-2 and TRBJ2-1, is GAGVSQSPSNKVTEKGKDVELRCDPISGHTALYWYRQSLGQGLEFLIYFQGNSAPDKSGLPSDRFSAERTGGSVSTLTIQRTQQEDSAVYLCASGGRGSYNEQFFGPGTRLTVL.

This clone has only a few counts. The chain has TRBV2 and TRBJ2-2; 8 bases match TRBD1. Trimming removed 7 bases from V and 4 bases from J; junction bases left unmatched: 8. The length of the CDR3 is 15 residues. Germline V gene data show CDR1 as SNHLY and CDR2 as FYNNEI. The CDR3 coding sequence is TGTGCCAGCATGGGGCAGGGGGCGGGCACCGGGGAGCTGTTTTTT. Translation gives CASMGQGAGTGELFF.

This clone was recorded once. The gene calls are TRBV5-1 and TRBJ1-3; D not certain. CDR3 size: 16 residues. Trimming shortened V by 0 bases and J by 0 bases, and 10 bases separated the two germline ends. In germline, CDR1 is SGHRS, CDR2 YFSETQ. CDR3 in amino acids: CASSLAAGSSGNTIYF. CDR3 nucleotide sequence: TGCGCCAGCAGCTTGGCGGCCGGGAGCTCTGGAAACACCATATATTTT. The full variable domain, its missing parts supplied by reference TRBV5-1 and TRBJ1-3, is KAGVTQTPRYLIKTRGQQVTLSCSPISGHRSVSWYQQTPGQGLQFLFEYFSETQRNKGNFPGRFSGRQFSNSRSEMNVSTLELGDSALYLCASSLAAGSSGNTIYFGEGSWLTVV.

This chain links TRBV18 with TRBJ1-2; D is unresolved. V was shortened by 3 bases and J by 5 bases, with 13 bases between the two germline ends. The CDR3 loop spans 14 amino acids. Germline values: CDR1 KGHSH, CDR2 LQKENI. The CDR3 reads CASSPGGVGYGYTF. The CDR3 coding sequence is TGTGCCAGCTCACCGGGAGGAGTGGGATATGGCTACACCTTC. The full variable domain, completed using reference TRBV18 and TRBJ1-2, is NAGVMQNPRHLVRRRGQEARLRCSPMKGHSHVYWYRQLPEEGLKFMVYLQKENIIDESGMPKERFSAEFPKEGPSILRIQQVVRGDSAAYFCASSPGGVGYGYTFGSGTRLTVV.

V is TRBV18 and J is TRBJ2-5; 8 nucleotides agree with TRBD1. With 2 bases clipped from V and 5 bases from J, the junction kept 10 bases outside the gene matches. Germline loops: CDR1 KGHSH, CDR2 LQKENI. CDR3 size: 16 residues. Here the CDR3 DNA reads TGTGCCAGCTCACCAGGTTATTACAGGGGGACGGAGACCCAGTACTTC. It specifies CASSPGYYRGTETQYF.

The chain employs TRBV15 and TRBJ1-2, with a tentative D call TRBD1 (5 bases). Germline CDR1 and CDR2: LNHNV and YYDKDF (reference sequence). The CDR3 length is 14 residues. Trimming cost V 4 bases and J 2 bases, with 11 bases left between them. CDR3 region: CATSIPGGNYGYTF. The CDR3 coding sequence is TGTGCCACCAGCATCCCCGGGGGAAACTATGGCTACACCTTC.

The V call is TRBV5-1, the J call TRBJ2-1, with 11 bases aligning to TRBD2. Germline CDR1 SGHRS, CDR2 YFSETQ. V lost 4 bases, J lost 5 bases, and 5 bases stayed unmatched. CDR3 size: 15 residues. CDR3 coding DNA: TGCGCCAGCAGCCCGGAACTAGCGGGGGACAATGAGCAGTTCTTC. Its protein product is CASSPELAGDNEQFF.